Shown below are 2 T cell receptor beta chains from a single sample sequenced in a study of blood T cell repertoires in COVID-19. Repertoires were generated with immunoSEQ multiplex PCR, while TCRdb's copy carries only in-frame clones and drops some. The sample holds roughly 230,000 clones, roughly 89% seen once. The sequencing sample was made of peripheral blood. These receptors were taken from a woman in her sixties or seventies with COVID-19, enrolled during active disease.

The chain uses TRBV18 and TRBJ1-1; 10 nucleotides line up with TRBD1. The CDR3 totals 15 residues. With V trimmed by 3 bases and J by 6 bases, 7 bases remained unmatched. Germline V gene sequence: CDR1 KGHSH, CDR2 LQKENI. Here the CDR3 reads CASSPGDRGTSEAFF. The CDR3 nucleotides read TGTGCCAGCTCACCCGGGGACAGGGGAACCTCTGAAGCTTTCTTT.

This clone was recorded once. The CDR3 is CASSEAGTLNYGYTF. Written as DNA, the CDR3 is TGTGCCAGCAGTGAAGCAGGCACTCTTAACTATGGCTACACCTTC. This chain links TRBV25-1 with TRBJ1-2; no firm D call. In germline, CDR1 is MGHDK, CDR2 SYGVNS. V lost 2 bases and J 1 base, leaving 11 bases between the germline ends. This CDR3 region has 15 residues.